The T cell receptor (beta chain) described here comes from a study of T cell changes during pregnancy in multiple sclerosis. The V end was cut by 4 bases, the J end by 1 base, with 22 bases between. Germline lookup yields CDR1 SGHNT and CDR2 YYREEE (reference sequence). The CDR3 covers 18 residues. Clones were read by immunoSEQ multiplex PCR, and TCRdb kept only the in-frame ones, dropping some. The data hold about 77,000 clones, with roughly 91% observed a single time. Only one count was recorded for this clone. Sequencing used peripheral blood, obtained after pregnancy. This receptor was obtained from a female donor in good health, enrolled as a control in a pregnancy study. The chain links TRBV5-4 to TRBJ2-3; maybe TRBD2 (6 bases). The CDR3 nucleotides read TGTGCCAGCAGCCCCCAAGGGTTAGTCTTAGCGGGCACAGATACGCAGTATTTT. It yields the protein CASSPQGLVLAGTDTQYF.